Below, one T cell receptor (beta chain) is given with its context. Germline CDR1 and CDR2: SGHTS and YDEGEE. Deletions cut 0 bases from V and 3 bases from J, with 12 bases between. This CDR3 contains 15 residues. Data came from immunoSEQ multiplex PCR; TCRdb stores just in-frame clones and leaves some out. This table holds approximately 45,000 clones, about 86% found once. The data were obtained in a study of blood T cell repertoires in COVID-19. Study in general: Spain, Italy and the United States supplied samples that represented acute and convalescent COVID-19. Nucleic acid was either cDNA or gDNA, and it came from T cells, B-cell-depleted T cells, or PBMCs.

The source is a woman of 80 years or more with acute or convalescent COVID-19. The source material was peripheral blood. The chain carries TRBV5-8 and TRBJ2-5; D gene uncertain. The CDR3 DNA reads as TGTGCCAGCAGCTTGGGTCAGTATAACGAAGAGACCCAGTACTTC. Amino acid sequence: CASSLGQYNEETQYF.